A selection of T cell receptor beta chains follows, all from one sample in a study of blood T cell repertoires in COVID-19. Method: immunoSEQ multiplex PCR; TCRdb's copy keeps in-frame clones and lacks some. The table includes fewer than 250,000 clones, 85% to 95% detected once. The source material was peripheral blood. These receptors all come from a young man with COVID-19, enrolled during active disease. Each CDR3 is given without its conserved first and last residue. Each record gives: V gene, CDR3 length, J gene, CDR3 protein.

V gene: TRBV3-1/TRBV3-2
CDR3 length: 12
J gene: TRBJ1-6
CDR3 protein: ASSLRGGESPLH

V gene: TRBV18
CDR3 length: 13
J gene: TRBJ2-3
CDR3 protein: ASSPRDRATDTQY

V gene: TRBV9
CDR3 length: 12
J gene: TRBJ2-1
CDR3 protein: ASSHPRGNNEQF

V gene: TRBV6-5
CDR3 length: 12
J gene: TRBJ1-4
CDR3 protein: ASSYEGGNEKLF

V gene: TRBV19
CDR3 length: 11
J gene: TRBJ2-7
CDR3 protein: ASSISSAYEQY

V gene: TRBV5-3
CDR3 length: 11
J gene: TRBJ1-5
CDR3 protein: ARRGRRGQPQH

V gene: TRBV24-1
CDR3 length: 11
J gene: TRBJ1-4
CDR3 protein: ATRGGVREKLF

V gene: TRBV2
CDR3 length: 11
J gene: TRBJ1-2
CDR3 protein: ASREDSNYGYT

V gene: TRBV5-1
CDR3 length: 13
J gene: TRBJ1-5
CDR3 protein: ASSEAGTGHQPQH

V gene: TRBV29-1
CDR3 length: 13
J gene: TRBJ1-2
CDR3 protein: SVRDLTGDVYGYT

V gene: TRBV18
CDR3 length: 12
J gene: TRBJ1-2
CDR3 protein: ASSPRGRVYGYT

V gene: TRBV9
CDR3 length: 17
J gene: TRBJ2-1
CDR3 protein: ASSRPGTKIVSSYNEQF

V gene: TRBV7-2
CDR3 length: 14
J gene: TRBJ2-2
CDR3 protein: ASSDGSGHLPGELF

V gene: TRBV30
CDR3 length: 13
J gene: TRBJ2-3
CDR3 protein: AWSEAGDLTDTQY

V gene: TRBV5-1
CDR3 length: 16
J gene: TRBJ2-3
CDR3 protein: ASSLYRTSGGGTDTQY

V gene: TRBV3-1/TRBV3-2
CDR3 length: 13
J gene: TRBJ2-3
CDR3 protein: ASSQGGAGTDTQY

V gene: TRBV30
CDR3 length: 11
J gene: TRBJ2-7
CDR3 protein: AWSGTGVYEQY

V gene: TRBV4-1
CDR3 length: 16
J gene: TRBJ1-3
CDR3 protein: ASSQVPPRGRSGNTIY

V gene: TRBV5-6
CDR3 length: 12
J gene: TRBJ2-5
CDR3 protein: ASSLGSAPETQY

V gene: TRBV6-5
CDR3 length: 12
J gene: TRBJ1-5
CDR3 protein: ASRGLTSNQPQH

V gene: TRBV5-6
CDR3 length: 13
J gene: TRBJ2-4
CDR3 protein: ASSLTGVGTNIQY

V gene: TRBV4-1
CDR3 length: 16
J gene: TRBJ2-2
CDR3 protein: ASSQTGTGGGNTGELF

V gene: TRBV9
CDR3 length: 14
J gene: TRBJ2-2
CDR3 protein: ASSVGGLASTGELF

V gene: TRBV7-3
CDR3 length: 13
J gene: TRBJ2-3
CDR3 protein: ASSLVAGGTDTQY

V gene: TRBV19
CDR3 length: 12
J gene: TRBJ1-3
CDR3 protein: ASSLQGVGNTIY

V gene: TRBV3-1/TRBV3-2
CDR3 length: 14
J gene: TRBJ2-5
CDR3 protein: ASSQGAQASRETQY

V gene: TRBV3-1/TRBV3-2
CDR3 length: 13
J gene: TRBJ2-5
CDR3 protein: ASSQAAGGLETQY

V gene: TRBV7-2
CDR3 length: 17
J gene: TRBJ2-3
CDR3 protein: ASSLANRLAGARTDTQY

V gene: TRBV6-6
CDR3 length: 11
J gene: TRBJ2-5
CDR3 protein: ASSYSQQETQY

V gene: TRBV12-3/TRBV12-4
CDR3 length: 10
J gene: TRBJ1-2
CDR3 protein: ASTWGDRGYT

V gene: TRBV6-6
CDR3 length: 14
J gene: TRBJ2-7
CDR3 protein: ASSYGLGREPYEQY

V gene: TRBV5-1
CDR3 length: 13
J gene: TRBJ1-2
CDR3 protein: ASSSRGVVTDGYT

V gene: TRBV2
CDR3 length: 13
J gene: TRBJ1-5
CDR3 protein: ASSQPGQVNQPQH

V gene: TRBV6-4
CDR3 length: 13
J gene: TRBJ1-4
CDR3 protein: ASSDSQGRREKLF

V gene: TRBV9
CDR3 length: 12
J gene: TRBJ2-2
CDR3 protein: ASTLAANTGELF

V gene: TRBV4-1
CDR3 length: 13
J gene: TRBJ1-2
CDR3 protein: ASSQDPVGTNGYT

V gene: TRBV5-6
CDR3 length: 12
J gene: TRBJ1-3
CDR3 protein: ASSVAGGGNTIY

V gene: TRBV10-3
CDR3 length: 13
J gene: TRBJ1-2
CDR3 protein: AISDRERSNYGYT

V gene: TRBV28
CDR3 length: 13
J gene: TRBJ2-3
CDR3 protein: ASSPWGRGTDTQY

V gene: TRBV29-1
CDR3 length: 12
J gene: TRBJ1-2
CDR3 protein: SVAVDSTPYGYT

V gene: TRBV11-2
CDR3 length: 15
J gene: TRBJ1-2
CDR3 protein: ASSTRGSTAFSYGYT

V gene: TRBV20-1
CDR3 length: 14
J gene: TRBJ1-6
CDR3 protein: SASADGRVRNSPLH

V gene: TRBV5-1
CDR3 length: 16
J gene: TRBJ2-1
CDR3 protein: ASSLEGATAKSYNEQF

V gene: TRBV7-3
CDR3 length: 14
J gene: TRBJ1-2
CDR3 protein: ASSPRGGTINYGYT

V gene: TRBV6-5
CDR3 length: 11
J gene: TRBJ2-1
CDR3 protein: ASRESSYNEQF

V gene: TRBV11-2
CDR3 length: 15
J gene: TRBJ2-1
CDR3 protein: ASSLGKGQGAHNEQF

V gene: TRBV9
CDR3 length: 14
J gene: TRBJ1-2
CDR3 protein: ASSVGPEGLGYGYT

V gene: TRBV7-9
CDR3 length: 12
J gene: TRBJ2-7
CDR3 protein: ASSIPGAGYEQY

V gene: TRBV5-1
CDR3 length: 12
J gene: TRBJ2-3
CDR3 protein: ASSPDRITDTQY

V gene: TRBV5-1
CDR3 length: 10
J gene: TRBJ1-2
CDR3 protein: ASSNGNHGYT

V gene: TRBV28
CDR3 length: 11
J gene: TRBJ1-6
CDR3 protein: ASSTQGSSPLH

V gene: TRBV6-5
CDR3 length: 13
J gene: TRBJ2-3
CDR3 protein: ASQPGTGPTDTQY

V gene: TRBV30
CDR3 length: 11
J gene: TRBJ1-2
CDR3 protein: AWSHRVGYGYT